A selection of T cell receptor beta chains follows, all from one sample in a study of blood T cell repertoires in COVID-19. The table came from immunoSEQ multiplex PCR; TCRdb's copy has only in-frame clones and leaves some out. Among around 300,000 clones listed, around 90% were seen once. Sequences were obtained from PBMCs or T cells enriched from blood (not recorded which). Receptors originate from a woman aged 25 to 45 who had recovered from COVID-19. Each CDR3 is given with its conserved first and last residue. D genes are given only for firm matches. The size entry is marked missing in some rows and otherwise reads once, few, many or a size class.

v_call	d_call	j_call	clone_size	cdr3_aa	cdr3_nt
TRBV14	.	TRBJ1-2	.	CASSLSGSYGYTF	TGTGCCAGCAGCCTAAGTGGCTCCTATGGCTACACCTTC
TRBV30	.	TRBJ1-4	.	CAWSLTTRGEKLFF	TGTGCCTGGAGTCTAACCACTCGGGGGGAAAAACTGTTTTTT
TRBV9	TRBD1	TRBJ2-5	.	CASSIRTGDPQETQYF	TGTGCCAGCAGCATAAGGACAGGGGACCCCCAAGAGACCCAGTACTTC
TRBV6-5	.	TRBJ2-3	.	CASIKSGASTDTQYF	TGTGCCAGCATAAAAAGCGGAGCTAGCACAGATACGCAGTATTTT
TRBV9	.	TRBJ1-2	.	CASSAEARGADYGYTF	TGTGCCAGCAGCGCCGAGGCCCGGGGGGCTGACTATGGCTACACCTTC
TRBV9	TRBD1	TRBJ1-6	.	CASSLEDRSGSPLHF	TGTGCCAGCAGCTTAGAGGACAGGAGCGGGTCACCCCTCCACTTT
TRBV27	.	TRBJ2-2	.	CASSFFGGTTGELFF	TGTGCCAGCAGTTTTTTTGGGGGGACCACCGGGGAGCTGTTTTTT
TRBV5-4	.	TRBJ2-1	.	CASSLPGHIEGNEQFF	TGTGCCAGCAGCTTGCCTGGACATATTGAAGGGAATGAGCAGTTCTTC
TRBV18	.	TRBJ1-1	.	CASSPRLGNTEAFF	TGTGCCAGCTCACCAAGACTCGGGAACACTGAAGCTTTCTTT
TRBV2	.	TRBJ1-1	.	CASSPYQGRNTEAFF	TGTGCCAGCAGTCCCTACCAGGGCCGCAACACTGAAGCTTTCTTT
TRBV6-5	.	TRBJ2-4	.	CATWIRSLAKNIQYF	TGTGCCACATGGATAAGGAGTTTAGCCAAAAACATTCAGTACTTC
TRBV21-1	.	TRBJ2-3	.	CASSNGTSGRGTDTQYF	TGTGCCAGCAGCAATGGGACTAGCGGGAGAGGGACAGATACGCAGTATTTT
TRBV11-2	TRBD1	TRBJ2-7	.	CASSLVQGAYEQYF	TGTGCCAGCAGCTTAGTACAGGGGGCTTACGAGCAGTACTTC
TRBV30	TRBD1	TRBJ1-4	.	CAWSGRTGDPEKLFF	TGTGCCTGGAGCGGTCGGACAGGGGATCCAGAAAAACTGTTTTTT
TRBV6-5	TRBD1	TRBJ1-2	.	CASSYLGQYYGYTF	TGTGCCAGCAGTTACTTGGGACAGTACTATGGCTACACCTTC
TRBV7-2	TRBD1	TRBJ1-4	few	CASSGQAVGTNEKLFF	TGTGCCAGCAGCGGACAGGCAGTGGGGACTAATGAAAAACTGTTTTTT
TRBV20-1	.	TRBJ2-7	.	CSLLRGEQYF	TGCAGTTTGCTCAGGGGCGAGCAGTACTTC
TRBV27	.	TRBJ1-4	.	CASSFGRVLHEKLFF	TGTGCCAGCAGTTTCGGCCGGGTGCTTCATGAAAAACTGTTTTTT
TRBV27	TRBD2	TRBJ2-2	.	CASSRLAANTGELFF	TGTGCCAGCAGCCGACTAGCGGCGAACACCGGGGAGCTGTTTTTT
TRBV7-9	.	TRBJ1-4	few	CASSLEVAGPEKLFF	TGTGCCAGCAGCTTAGAGGTAGCGGGGCCTGAAAAACTGTTTTTT
TRBV25-1	TRBD1	TRBJ2-7	.	CASSEPSQGAIEQYF	TGTGCCAGCAGTGAACCTTCTCAGGGGGCGATCGAGCAGTACTTC
TRBV5-1	TRBD2	TRBJ2-1	once	CASSLLEREAYNEQFF	TGCGCCAGCAGCTTGCTGGAGCGGGAGGCCTACAATGAGCAGTTCTTC
TRBV29-1	.	TRBJ1-1	few	CSVQNTEAFF	TGCAGCGTCCAGAACACTGAAGCTTTCTTT
TRBV7-2	.	TRBJ2-1	.	CASSLRTYEKEQFF	TGTGCCAGCAGCTTAAGGACATACGAAAAAGAGCAGTTCTTC
TRBV5-4	.	TRBJ1-5	.	CASSWEIGPENQPQHF	TGTGCCAGCAGCTGGGAGATTGGACCGGAAAATCAGCCCCAGCATTTT
TRBV5-6	.	TRBJ1-2	.	CASSLAGNPNYGYTF	TGTGCCAGCAGCTTGGCGGGGAACCCAAACTATGGCTACACCTTC
TRBV7-2	TRBD2	TRBJ2-7	.	CASSHTSGSYEQYF	TGTGCCAGCAGCCACACTAGCGGCTCCTACGAGCAGTACTTC
TRBV11-3	TRBD1	TRBJ1-3	.	CASSLALQGYGNTIYF	TGTGCCAGCAGCTTAGCTCTACAGGGGTATGGAAACACCATATATTTT
TRBV25-1	.	TRBJ2-3	.	CAVARISGSDTQYF	TGTGCCGTAGCCCGAATCTCAGGGTCAGATACGCAGTATTTT
TRBV11-3	TRBD2	TRBJ2-5	.	CASSPIAGEETQYF	TGTGCCAGCAGCCCTATAGCGGGGGAAGAGACCCAGTACTTC
TRBV30	TRBD1	TRBJ1-1	.	CAWSGQGGTEAFF	TGTGCCTGGAGTGGACAGGGGGGAACTGAAGCTTTCTTT
TRBV7-9	.	TRBJ2-3	.	CASSFIAVDTQYF	TGTGCCAGCAGCTTCATAGCGGTAGATACGCAGTATTTT
TRBV5-4	TRBD2	TRBJ2-5	few	CASSLAAGTSIKTQYF	TGTGCCAGCAGCTTGGCAGCCGGGACTAGCATAAAGACCCAGTACTTC
TRBV19	.	TRBJ1-1	.	CASSPNTGRWMNTEAFF	TGTGCCAGTAGTCCGAATACAGGGCGATGGATGAACACTGAAGCTTTCTTT
TRBV7-6	.	TRBJ2-7	once	CASSLVSGAVVLATF	TGTGCCAGCAGCTTAGTCTCTGGGGCAGTCGTCCTAGCGACCTTC
TRBV21-1	.	TRBJ1-5	once	CASSKRAGAYSNQPQHF	TGTGCCAGCAGCAAGAGGGCGGGGGCTTATAGCAATCAGCCCCAGCATTTT
TRBV19	.	TRBJ1-2	.	CASSIDLWRNYGYTF	TGTGCCAGTAGTATAGATCTATGGCGGAACTATGGCTACACCTTC
TRBV15	TRBD1	TRBJ1-2	.	CATSARDRSYGYTF	TGTGCCACCAGCGCCCGGGACAGATCCTATGGCTACACCTTC
TRBV28	TRBD2	TRBJ2-4	.	CASGITSGGNIQYF	TGTGCCAGTGGTATAACTAGCGGAGGAAACATTCAGTACTTC
TRBV6-5	.	TRBJ2-1	once	CASARAAEQFF	TGTGCCAGCGCCCGAGCGGCTGAGCAGTTCTTC
TRBV19	TRBD1	TRBJ2-3	.	CASTPGTGMADTQYF	TGTGCCAGCACCCCCGGGACAGGGATGGCAGATACGCAGTATTTT
TRBV5-1	.	TRBJ1-6	.	CASSRGRVVSSDNSPLHF	TGCGCCAGCAGCCGTGGCAGGGTAGTCTCCTCGGATAATTCACCCCTCCACTTT
TRBV15	TRBD2	TRBJ2-3	once	CATSPAGGPDTQYF	TGTGCCACCAGTCCAGCGGGGGGGCCAGATACGCAGTATTTT
TRBV10-2	.	TRBJ2-3	.	CASSELGLSTDTQYF	TGCGCCAGCAGTGAACTCGGGTTATCCACAGATACGCAGTATTTT
TRBV10-2	.	TRBJ1-2	.	CASSDAGRVNYGYTF	TGCGCCAGCAGTGACGCGGGACGGGTTAACTATGGCTACACCTTC
TRBV6-5	TRBD2	TRBJ2-1	.	CASSYGTSADNEQFF	TGTGCCAGCAGTTATGGGACTAGCGCTGACAATGAGCAGTTCTTC
TRBV19	TRBD1	TRBJ1-1	.	CASSTRTGGDTEAFF	TGTGCCAGTAGTACCAGGACAGGGGGCGACACTGAAGCTTTCTTT
TRBV28	.	TRBJ2-7	once	CASSSHATGRREQYF	TGTGCCAGCTCCTCCCACGCGACAGGTAGGAGGGAGCAGTACTTC
TRBV19	TRBD1	TRBJ2-6	.	CASSMSGRGTFSGANVLTF	TGTGCCAGTAGTATGTCAGGCAGGGGGACCTTCTCTGGGGCCAACGTCCTGACTTTC
TRBV24-1	.	TRBJ2-2	.	CATSEERGNGELFF	TGTGCCACCAGTGAAGAGAGGGGGAACGGGGAGCTGTTTTTT
TRBV4-1	TRBD1	TRBJ1-2	.	CASSQVPGPGTGGFGYTF	TGCGCCAGCAGCCAAGTACCAGGCCCCGGGACAGGGGGTTTTGGCTACACCTTC
TRBV5-1	.	TRBJ2-7	.	CASSLASSGLGEQYF	TGCGCCAGCAGCTTGGCCAGCAGCGGTCTTGGAGAGCAGTACTTC
TRBV21-1	.	TRBJ1-2	.	CASRSIGVRGGGGYTF	TGTGCCAGCAGATCAATCGGGGTAAGGGGAGGAGGTGGCTACACCTTC